Sequencing of this T cell receptor (beta chain) was carried out in a study of cytomegalovirus exposure and HLA in healthy donors. The data were produced by immunoSEQ multiplex PCR, yet TCRdb's version contains in-frame clones alone and is incomplete. This sample yields 220,000 or so clones, of which about nine tenths are seen a single time; 2% belongs to the top ten. V gave up 7 bases and J gave up 6 bases; unmatched junction bases: 5. CDR3 size: 12 residues. The germline CDR1 and CDR2 sequences are GTSNPN and SVGIG (reference sequence). The receptor was isolated from a young woman in good health and CMV-seropositive. The rearrangement links TRBV30 to TRBJ2-1; TRBD2 matches 8 bases. Sequences were obtained from PBMCs. CDR3 sequence: CALRRGGNEQFF. DNA for the CDR3: TGTGCCTTACGCCGGGGGGGCAATGAGCAGTTCTTC.